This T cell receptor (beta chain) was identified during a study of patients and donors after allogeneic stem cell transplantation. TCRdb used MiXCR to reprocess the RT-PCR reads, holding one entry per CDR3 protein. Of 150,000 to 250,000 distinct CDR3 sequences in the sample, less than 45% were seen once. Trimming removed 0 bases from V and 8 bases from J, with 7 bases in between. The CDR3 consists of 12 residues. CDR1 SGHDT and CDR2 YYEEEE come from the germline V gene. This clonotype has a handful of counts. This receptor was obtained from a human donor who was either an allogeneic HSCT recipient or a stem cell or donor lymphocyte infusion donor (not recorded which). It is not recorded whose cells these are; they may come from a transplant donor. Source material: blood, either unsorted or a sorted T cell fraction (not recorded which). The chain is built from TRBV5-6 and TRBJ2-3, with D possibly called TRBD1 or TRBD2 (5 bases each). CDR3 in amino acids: CASSLGGTTQYF. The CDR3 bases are TGTGCCAGCAGCTTGGGGGGGACTACGCAGTATTTT.